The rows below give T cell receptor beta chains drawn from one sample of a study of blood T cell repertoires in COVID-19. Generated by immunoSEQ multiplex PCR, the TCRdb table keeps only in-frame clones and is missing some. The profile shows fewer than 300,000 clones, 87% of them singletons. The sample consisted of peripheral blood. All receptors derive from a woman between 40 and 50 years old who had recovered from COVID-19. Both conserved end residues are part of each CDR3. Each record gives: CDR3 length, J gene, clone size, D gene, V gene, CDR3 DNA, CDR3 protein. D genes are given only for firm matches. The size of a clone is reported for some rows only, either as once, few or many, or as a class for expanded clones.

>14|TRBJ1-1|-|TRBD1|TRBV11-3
TGTGCCAGCAGCTTACGAACAGGGGGCACTGAAGCTTTCTTT
CASSLRTGGTEAFF
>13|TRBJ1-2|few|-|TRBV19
TGTGCCAGTAGTATTAACCCGGACTATGGCTACACCTTC
CASSINPDYGYTF
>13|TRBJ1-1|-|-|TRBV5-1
TGCGCCAGCACCGGACAGCGCAACACTGAAGCTTTCTTT
CASTGQRNTEAFF
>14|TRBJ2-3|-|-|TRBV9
TGTGCCAGCAGCCTTTCTGACCCCGGAGGTACGCAGTATTTT
CASSLSDPGGTQYF
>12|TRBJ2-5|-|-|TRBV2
TGTGCCAGCAGGGACAACCAAGAGACCCAGTACTTC
CASRDNQETQYF
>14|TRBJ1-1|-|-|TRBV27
TGTGCCAGCAGCAGACCCGGGGGGGGGACTGAAGCTTTCTTT
CASSRPGGGTEAFF
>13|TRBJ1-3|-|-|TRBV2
TGTGCCTGCCGACTGAACTCTGGAAACACCATATATTTT
CACRLNSGNTIYF
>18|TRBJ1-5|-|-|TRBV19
TGTGCCAGTAGTATACCGGCCGGGACAAGAAGTAGGAGTCAGCCCCAGCATTTT
CASSIPAGTRSRSQPQHF
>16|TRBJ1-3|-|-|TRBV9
TGTGCCAGCAGCCCAATGTTCGGGGGATCTGGAAACACCATATATTTT
CASSPMFGGSGNTIYF
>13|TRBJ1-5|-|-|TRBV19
TGTGCCAGTAGCGTCGGGAGGGGGAAGCCCCAGCATTTT
CASSVGRGKPQHF
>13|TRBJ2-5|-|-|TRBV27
TGTGCCAGCAGTTCTAGGGGGATCGAGACCCAGTACTTC
CASSSRGIETQYF
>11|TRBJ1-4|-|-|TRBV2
TGTGCCAGCAGTGTAGTTGAAAAACTGTTTTTT
CASSVVEKLFF
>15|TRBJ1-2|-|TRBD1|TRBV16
TGTGCCAGCAGCCAAACGGGACAGGGTTTCTATGGCTACACCTTC
CASSQTGQGFYGYTF
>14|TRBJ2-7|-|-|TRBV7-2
TGTGCCAGCAGCCAACCGTGGGGCGCCTACGAGCAGTACTTC
CASSQPWGAYEQYF
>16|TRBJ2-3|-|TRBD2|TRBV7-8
TGTGCCAGCAGCACTAGACTAGCGGGGGGGCTGGATACGCAGTATTTT
CASSTRLAGGLDTQYF
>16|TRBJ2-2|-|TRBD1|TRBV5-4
TGTGCCAGCAGCATCCGACAGGGGGCGGGCACCGGGGAGCTGTTTTTT
CASSIRQGAGTGELFF
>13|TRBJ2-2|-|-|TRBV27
TGTGCCAGCAGTTTGGTGGGGGGTGGGGAGCTGTTTTTT
CASSLVGGGELFF
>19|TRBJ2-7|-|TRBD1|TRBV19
TGTGCCAGTAGTATACGGTTAGGGGGCGCGGGCCGAGGCACCTACGAGCAGTACTTC
CASSIRLGGAGRGTYEQYF
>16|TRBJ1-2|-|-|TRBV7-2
TGTGCCAGCAGCTTAGTTCCATCTGACAGCGGGGATGGCTACACCTTC
CASSLVPSDSGDGYTF
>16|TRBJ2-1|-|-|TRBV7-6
TGTGCCAGCAGCGCGGGGGCGGGGTCCTCCTACAATGAGCAGTTCTTC
CASSAGAGSSYNEQFF
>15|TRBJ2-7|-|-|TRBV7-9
TGTGCCAGCAGCCCTCGCCGGGACACAGGCTACGAGCAGTACTTC
CASSPRRDTGYEQYF
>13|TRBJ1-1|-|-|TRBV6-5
TGTGCCAGCAGCGACGTGGGGGGCACTGAAGCTTTCTTT
CASSDVGGTEAFF
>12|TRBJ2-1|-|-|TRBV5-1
TGCGCCAGCAGAACCCCTAGCAATGAGCAGTTCTTC
CASRTPSNEQFF
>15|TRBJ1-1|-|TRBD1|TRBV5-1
TGCGCCAGCAGACCGGGACAGGGAGAGAACACTGAAGCTTTCTTT
CASRPGQGENTEAFF
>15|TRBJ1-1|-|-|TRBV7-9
TGTGCCAGCAGCTTAGCGTGGGGGGAGAACACTGAAGCTTTCTTT
CASSLAWGENTEAFF
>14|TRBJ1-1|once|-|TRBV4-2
TGTGCCAGCAGCCAAGACTTGTTGAACACTGAAGCTTTCTTT
CASSQDLLNTEAFF
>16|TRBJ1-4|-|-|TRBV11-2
TGTGCCAGCAGCTTAAAAGGGGCAGGGCTGGATGAAAAACTGTTTTTT
CASSLKGAGLDEKLFF
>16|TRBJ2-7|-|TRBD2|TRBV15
TGTGCCACCAGTCTCAGTGGGCGGGGGGTCTCCTACGAGCAGTACTTC
CATSLSGRGVSYEQYF
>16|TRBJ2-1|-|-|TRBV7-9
TGTGCCAGCAGTCCCAGGGGCAGCGGGGATTCCGGTGAGCAGTTCTTC
CASSPRGSGDSGEQFF
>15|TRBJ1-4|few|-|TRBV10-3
TGTGCCATCAGTGAGTCGAGAGTAACTAATGAAAAACTGTTTTTT
CAISESRVTNEKLFF
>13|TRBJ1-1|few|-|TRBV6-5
TGTGCCAGCAGTACAAGATGGTGGCCTGAAGCTTTCTTT
CASSTRWWPEAFF
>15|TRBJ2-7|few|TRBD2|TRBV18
TGTGCCAGCTCAGCTGGACTAGCGGGTACCTACGAGCAGTACTTC
CASSAGLAGTYEQYF
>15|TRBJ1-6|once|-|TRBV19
TGTGCCAGTAGTATCCGGACAGAGTATAATTCACCCCTCCACTTT
CASSIRTEYNSPLHF
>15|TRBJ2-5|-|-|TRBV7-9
TGTGCCAGCAGCTTTCTGGGCCCGTACCAAGAGACCCAGTACTTC
CASSFLGPYQETQYF
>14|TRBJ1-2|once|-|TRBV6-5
TGTGCCAGCATGGGCACCCCATATAACTATGGCTACACCTTC
CASMGTPYNYGYTF
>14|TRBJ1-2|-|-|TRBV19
TGTGCCAGTACCGACAGAAACCGGGCTTATGGCTACACCTTC
CASTDRNRAYGYTF
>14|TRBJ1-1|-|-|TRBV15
TGTGCCACCAGCAGGAATCGGGGTGCGGCAGGAGCTTTCTTT
CATSRNRGAAGAFF
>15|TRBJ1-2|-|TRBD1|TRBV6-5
TGTGCCAGCAGTTACGTCCGAGGGGGCGCCGCGAAAGACACCTTC
CASSYVRGGAAKDTF
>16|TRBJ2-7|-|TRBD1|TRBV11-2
TGTGCCAGCAGCGGTCCGTACAGGGGGCAAGTCTACGAGCAGTACTTC
CASSGPYRGQVYEQYF
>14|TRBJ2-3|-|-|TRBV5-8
TGTGCCAGCATAACCCGTGGGCGCACAGATACGCAGTATTTT
CASITRGRTDTQYF
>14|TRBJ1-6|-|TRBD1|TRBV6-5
TGTGCCAGCAGCGTGGGACAGGGCTTTACACCCCTCCACTTT
CASSVGQGFTPLHF
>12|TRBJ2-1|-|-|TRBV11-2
TGTGCCAGCAGCCTGGAGCCGCCTGAGCAGTTCTTC
CASSLEPPEQFF
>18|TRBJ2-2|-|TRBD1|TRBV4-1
TGCGCCAGCAGCAGCTCCGCACTCCCGGGACAGTACACCGGGGAGCTGTTTTTT
CASSSSALPGQYTGELFF
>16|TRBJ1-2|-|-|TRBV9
TGTGCCAGCAGCGTAGGAGGTTTCGGGAAGAACTATGGCTACACCTTC
CASSVGGFGKNYGYTF
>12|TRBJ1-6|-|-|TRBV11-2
TGTGCCAGCAGCCCCCCAATCTCACCCCTCCACTTT
CASSPPISPLHF
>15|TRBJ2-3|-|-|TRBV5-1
TGCGCCAGCTTGTTCCTGGCCCCAGGGGTGGATACGCAGTATTTT
CASLFLAPGVDTQYF
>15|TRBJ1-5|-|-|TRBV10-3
TGTGCCATCAGTGAGCGGGGGGTTGGCAATCAGCCCCAGCATTTT
CAISERGVGNQPQHF
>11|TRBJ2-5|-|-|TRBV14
TGTGCCAGCAGCAGGGGAGAGACCCAGTACTTC
CASSRGETQYF
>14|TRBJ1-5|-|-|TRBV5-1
TGCGCCAGCAGCTTGTCCCCCGACTATCAGCCCCAGCATTTT
CASSLSPDYQPQHF
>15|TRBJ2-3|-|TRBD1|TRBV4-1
TGCGCCAGCAGCCAAGGACAGGGCGAGGGAGATACGCAGTATTTT
CASSQGQGEGDTQYF